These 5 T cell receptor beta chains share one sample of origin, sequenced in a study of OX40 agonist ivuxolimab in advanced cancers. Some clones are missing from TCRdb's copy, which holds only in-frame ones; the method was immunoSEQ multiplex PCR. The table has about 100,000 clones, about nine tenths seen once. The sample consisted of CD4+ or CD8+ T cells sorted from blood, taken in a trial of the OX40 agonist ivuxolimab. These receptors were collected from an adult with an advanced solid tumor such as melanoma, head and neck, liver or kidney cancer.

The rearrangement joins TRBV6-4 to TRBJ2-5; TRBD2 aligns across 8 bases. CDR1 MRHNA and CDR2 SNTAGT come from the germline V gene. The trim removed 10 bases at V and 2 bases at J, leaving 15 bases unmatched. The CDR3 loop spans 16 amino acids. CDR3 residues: CAILLPTSATQETQYF. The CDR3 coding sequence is TGTGCCATCCTTTTACCGACTAGCGCTACTCAAGAGACCCAGTACTTC.

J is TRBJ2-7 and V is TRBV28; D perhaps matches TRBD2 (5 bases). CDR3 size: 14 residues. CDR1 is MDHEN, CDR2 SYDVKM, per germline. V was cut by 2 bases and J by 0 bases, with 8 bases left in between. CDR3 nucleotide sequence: TGTGCCAGCAGTTTAGACTACAGCTCCTACGAGCAGTACTTC. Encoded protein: CASSLDYSSYEQYF.

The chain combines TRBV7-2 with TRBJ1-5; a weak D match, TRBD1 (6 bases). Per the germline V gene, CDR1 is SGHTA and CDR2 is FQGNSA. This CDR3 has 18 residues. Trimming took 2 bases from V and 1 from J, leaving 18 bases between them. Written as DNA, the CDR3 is TGTGCCAGCAGCTTAAACCCCCGGGGGGGCCTGAGCAATCAGCCCCAGCATTTT. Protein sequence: CASSLNPRGGLSNQPQHF.

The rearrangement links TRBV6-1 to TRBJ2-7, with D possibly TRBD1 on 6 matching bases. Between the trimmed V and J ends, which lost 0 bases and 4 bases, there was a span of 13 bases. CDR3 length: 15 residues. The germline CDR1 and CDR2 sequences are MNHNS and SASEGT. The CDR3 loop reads CASSEALQGWYEQYF. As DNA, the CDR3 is TGTGCCAGCAGTGAAGCGCTTCAGGGGTGGTACGAGCAGTACTTC.

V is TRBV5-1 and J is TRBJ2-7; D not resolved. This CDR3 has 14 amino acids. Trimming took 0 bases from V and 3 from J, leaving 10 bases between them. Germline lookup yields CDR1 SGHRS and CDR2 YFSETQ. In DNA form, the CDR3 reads TGCGCCAGCAGCTTGGCAGGCGGAAACTACGAGCAGTACTTC. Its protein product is CASSLAGGNYEQYF. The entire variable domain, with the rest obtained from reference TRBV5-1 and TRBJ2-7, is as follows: KAGVTQTPRYLIKTRGQQVTLSCSPISGHRSVSWYQQTPGQGLQFLFEYFSETQRNKGNFPGRFSGRQFSNSRSEMNVSTLELGDSALYLCASSLAGGNYEQYFGPGTRLTVT.